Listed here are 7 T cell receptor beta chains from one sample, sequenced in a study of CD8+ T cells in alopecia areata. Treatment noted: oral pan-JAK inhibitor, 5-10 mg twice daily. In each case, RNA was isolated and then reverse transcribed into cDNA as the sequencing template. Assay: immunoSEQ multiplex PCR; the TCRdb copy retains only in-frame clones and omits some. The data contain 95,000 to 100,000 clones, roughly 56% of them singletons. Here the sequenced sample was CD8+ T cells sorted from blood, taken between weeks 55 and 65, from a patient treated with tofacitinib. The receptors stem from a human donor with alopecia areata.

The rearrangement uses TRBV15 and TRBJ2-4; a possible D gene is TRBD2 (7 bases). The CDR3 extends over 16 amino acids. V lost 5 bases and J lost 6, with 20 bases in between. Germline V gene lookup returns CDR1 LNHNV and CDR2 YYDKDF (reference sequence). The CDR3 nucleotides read TGTGCCACCAGCGAGACCCCCCGGGGGGCGGGAAACATTCAGTACTTC. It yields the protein CATSETPRGAGNIQYF.

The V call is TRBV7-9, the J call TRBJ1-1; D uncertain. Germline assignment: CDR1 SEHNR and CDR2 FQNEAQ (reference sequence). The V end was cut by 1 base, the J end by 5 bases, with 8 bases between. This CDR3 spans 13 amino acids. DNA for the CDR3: TGTGCCAGCAGCTTAGTAGCTGAGACTGAAGCTTTCTTT. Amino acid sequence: CASSLVAETEAFF.

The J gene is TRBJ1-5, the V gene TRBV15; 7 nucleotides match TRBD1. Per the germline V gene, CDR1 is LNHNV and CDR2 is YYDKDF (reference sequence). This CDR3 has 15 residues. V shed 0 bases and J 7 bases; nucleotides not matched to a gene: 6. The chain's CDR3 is CATSRDTGVRQPQHF. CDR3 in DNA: TGTGCCACCAGCAGAGACACAGGGGTCCGGCAGCCCCAGCATTTT.

For the CDR3, the DNA is TGTGCCAGCAGCGTAGAAACAGGCTTCCAAGAGACCCAGTACTTC. It translates to CASSVETGFQETQYF. This chain links TRBV9 with TRBJ2-5, with D tentatively TRBD1 (5 bases). This CDR3 is 15 amino acids long. The V end was cut by 0 bases, the J end by 1 base, with 10 bases between. In germline, CDR1 is SGDLS, CDR2 YYNGEE. Full variable domain (outside the CDR3, taken from reference TRBV9 and TRBJ2-5): DSGVTQTPKHLITATGQRVTLRCSPRSGDLSVYWYQQSLDQGLQFLIQYYNGEERAKGNILERFSAQQFPDLHSELNLSSLELGDSALYFCASSVETGFQETQYFGPGTRLLVL.

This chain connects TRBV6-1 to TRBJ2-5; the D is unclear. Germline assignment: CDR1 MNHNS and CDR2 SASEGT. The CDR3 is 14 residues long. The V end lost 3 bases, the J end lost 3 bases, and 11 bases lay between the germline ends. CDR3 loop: CASSDRDGEETQYF. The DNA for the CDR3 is TGTGCCAGCAGTGACCGAGACGGAGAAGAGACCCAGTACTTC.

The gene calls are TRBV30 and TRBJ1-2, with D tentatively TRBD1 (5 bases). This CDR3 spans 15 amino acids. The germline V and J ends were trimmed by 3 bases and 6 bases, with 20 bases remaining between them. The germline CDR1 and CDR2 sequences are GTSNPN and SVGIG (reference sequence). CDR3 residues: CAWSSWGGGNDGYTF. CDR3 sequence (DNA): TGTGCCTGGAGCTCCTGGGGGGGAGGCAATGATGGCTACACCTTC. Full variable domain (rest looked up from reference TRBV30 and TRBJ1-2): SQTIHQWPATLVQPVGSPLSLECTVEGTSNPNLYWYRQAAGRGLQLLFYSVGIGQISSEVPQNLSASRPQDRQFILSSKKLLLSDSGFYLCAWSSWGGGNDGYTFGSGTRLTVV.

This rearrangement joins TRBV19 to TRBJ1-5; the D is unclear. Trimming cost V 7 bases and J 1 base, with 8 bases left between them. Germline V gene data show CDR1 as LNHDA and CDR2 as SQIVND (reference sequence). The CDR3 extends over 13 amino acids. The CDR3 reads CASMVASNQPQHF. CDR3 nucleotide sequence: TGTGCCAGTATGGTCGCCAGCAATCAGCCCCAGCATTTT.